This entry is about one TCR beta chain. As yet, its antigen is unknown. This specimen belongs to a study of shared clonotypes between healthy human individuals. The study, taken as a whole, reports: Apart from blood, nothing was sampled; tissue repertoires likely differ. A limitation of the genetic and exposure-history diversity represented arose from few donors.

Profiling relied on immunoSEQ multiplex PCR, and the TCRdb table lists in-frame clones only, not all of them. The table records fewer than 3 million clones, 85% to 95% of them present only once. The CDR3 totals 14 residues. The V and J ends lost 0 bases and 4 bases respectively, with 10 bases between them. CDR1 GTSNPN and CDR2 SVGIG come from the germline V gene (reference sequence). The receptor's source is a man aged 18 to 35 in good health. Some clones in this sample may be carry-over from other donors' samples. This chain connects TRBV30 to TRBJ2-1; D unresolved. The sample consisted of naive CD4+ T cells from PBMCs. The subset denotes: CD45RA+ positively selected. The CDR3 nucleotides are TGTGCCTGGAGTGTAGGCGTGGGGTACAATGAGCAGTTCTTC. Its protein product is CAWSVGVGYNEQFF.